A selection of T cell receptor beta chains follows, all from one sample in a study of blood T cell repertoires in COVID-19. Using immunoSEQ multiplex PCR, the repertoire was profiled, and TCRdb retains in-frame clones only, with some absent. The sample consists of 170,000 or so clones, 70% to 90% of them appearing once. Specimen: peripheral blood. The receptors were gathered from a man over 45 with active or convalescent COVID-19. Each CDR3 is given with its conserved first and last residue. D genes are given only for firm matches. The size of a clone is reported for some rows only, either as once, few or many, or as a class for expanded clones.

d_call: -
clone_size: few
j_call: TRBJ1-6
v_call: TRBV5-8
cdr3_length: 17
cdr3_nt: TGTGCCAGCAGCTTGGCCGGGGGGAGTCACTATAATTCACCCCTCCACTTT
cdr3_aa: CASSLAGGSHYNSPLHF

d_call: TRBD2
clone_size: -
j_call: TRBJ2-5
v_call: TRBV5-4
cdr3_length: 16
cdr3_nt: TGTGCCAGCAGCTTGTCAAGACTAGCGTCCCAAGAGACCCAGTACTTC
cdr3_aa: CASSLSRLASQETQYF

d_call: TRBD1
clone_size: -
j_call: TRBJ1-6
v_call: TRBV10-3
cdr3_length: 13
cdr3_nt: TGTGCCAGTGGGACAGAGAAAAATTCACCCCTCCACTTT
cdr3_aa: CASGTEKNSPLHF

d_call: -
clone_size: -
j_call: TRBJ1-6
v_call: TRBV2
cdr3_length: 13
cdr3_nt: TGTGCCAGTCAAGGCGCCCGGGATTCACCCCTCCACTTT
cdr3_aa: CASQGARDSPLHF

d_call: TRBD1
clone_size: -
j_call: TRBJ1-6
v_call: TRBV5-1
cdr3_length: 14
cdr3_nt: TGCGCCAGCAGCTTGGGACAGGGCAATTCACCCCTCCACTTT
cdr3_aa: CASSLGQGNSPLHF

d_call: -
clone_size: few
j_call: TRBJ1-1
v_call: TRBV29-1
cdr3_length: 14
cdr3_nt: TGCAGCGTTATGAGGGACTCTGAAAACGCTGAAGCTTTCTTT
cdr3_aa: CSVMRDSENAEAFF

d_call: -
clone_size: -
j_call: TRBJ2-6
v_call: TRBV4-2
cdr3_length: 13
cdr3_nt: TGTGCCAGCAGCCCACAAGGGGCCAACGTCCTGACTTTC
cdr3_aa: CASSPQGANVLTF

d_call: -
clone_size: -
j_call: TRBJ1-1
v_call: TRBV20-1
cdr3_length: 14
cdr3_nt: TGCAGTGCTAGTAAGCAGGGGCCGGGCGCTGAAGCTTTCTTT
cdr3_aa: CSASKQGPGAEAFF

d_call: -
clone_size: -
j_call: TRBJ1-2
v_call: TRBV27
cdr3_length: 14
cdr3_nt: TGTGCCAGCAGGAAGTCGGGACAAGATTATGGCTACACCTTC
cdr3_aa: CASRKSGQDYGYTF

d_call: TRBD2
clone_size: -
j_call: TRBJ2-1
v_call: TRBV4-2
cdr3_length: 16
cdr3_nt: TGTGCCAGCAGCCAAGGGACTAGCGGGGGGGCCTATGAGCAGTTCTTC
cdr3_aa: CASSQGTSGGAYEQFF

d_call: TRBD2
clone_size: once
j_call: TRBJ2-1
v_call: TRBV28
cdr3_length: 16
cdr3_nt: TGTGCCAGCAGTTTCCTAGCGGGAGGATCCTACAATGAGCAGTTCTTC
cdr3_aa: CASSFLAGGSYNEQFF

d_call: -
clone_size: -
j_call: TRBJ1-1
v_call: TRBV9
cdr3_length: 14
cdr3_nt: TGTGCCAGCGGCACCGGCAGTAATGCGGCTGAAGCTTTCTTT
cdr3_aa: CASGTGSNAAEAFF